The clone carrying this T cell receptor beta chain was seen repeatedly, ten times or more. Antigen: not known. TCR cDNA molecules were tagged individually, and each one carried a unique molecular identifier. One entry per CDR3 protein results from TCRdb running MiXCR on the 5' RACE reads. Counted here are around 47,000 distinct CDR3 sequences, roughly 7.4% occurring once; the ten biggest clones make up around 36%. Sample time point: blood at routine non-recurrence follow-up after resection. Whole RNA, which was extracted from tumor, nontumor lung tissue or frozen PBMC, was sequenced without any cell sorting. Germline V gene data show CDR1 as SGDLS and CDR2 as YYNGEE. V lost 0 bases to trimming and J lost 7 bases, with 14 bases between them. The CDR3 loop spans 15 amino acids. The sample is drawn from a study of spatial heterogeneity in lung cancer. Study-level background: Any follow-up PBMC samples that were available went on to be sequenced, and the median time to follow-up was roughly two years after resection. Study-wide points: Ubiquitous expanded tumor TCRs showed up in blood more at resection than follow-up.

This TCR was sampled from a female donor with early-stage non-small cell lung cancer. Sequenced here: PBMCs, sampled at follow-up. This chain joins TRBV9 and TRBJ1-5, with a possible D match to TRBD1 (6 bases). Here the CDR3 reads CASSVAGGLGQPQHF. The CDR3 coding sequence is TGTGCCAGCAGCGTAGCGGGGGGCTTAGGGCAGCCCCAGCATTTT. The whole variable domain, filled in from reference TRBV9 and TRBJ1-5, reads DSGVTQTPKHLITATGQRVTLRCSPRSGDLSVYWYQQSLDQGLQFLIQYYNGEERAKGNILERFSAQQFPDLHSELNLSSLELGDSALYFCASSVAGGLGQPQHFGDGTRLSIL.